This T cell receptor (beta chain) was retrieved from a study of Ad26.COV2.S vaccination and SARS-CoV-2 variants (dated by TCRdb to the early 2020s). Background on the whole study: Vaccine-arm donors came from COV1001, a multicentre, randomized, double-blind, placebo-controlled phase I-IIa trial of Ad26.COV2.S in healthy adults. Dosing of Ad26.COV2.S was intramuscular, at either 5x10^10 or 1x10^11 viral particles, delivered as one shot or as two shots spaced 56 days apart. The specificity and breadth of SARS-CoV-2-reactive T cell receptors after Ad26.COV2.S vaccination were assessed by TCRbeta repertoire sequencing. The TCR-sequenced set comprised approximately 32 samples: around 20 Ad26.COV2.S vaccine recipients, 5 placebo recipients and 8 SARS-CoV-2 convalescent individuals. Trial participants were randomized into five groups of five, in which low-dose or high-dose Ad26.COV2.S was given once or twice, or placebo was given on both occasions. Throughout the experiments and outcome assessment, investigators stayed blinded to trial group allocation.

Overall study outcomes, separate from this receptor: After vaccination, substantial breadth of spike-specific CD8+ and CD4+ T cell responses was reported. Comparing responses between vaccine doses or regimens was not something the study was powered to do. Comparable non-spike TCR breadth was observed between vaccine and placebo recipients, consistent with only spike being contained in the vaccine. Higher spike-specific TCR breadth was observed in Ad26.COV2.S recipients than in placebo recipients (P = 0.0014). It was noted by the authors that total T cell responses may have been underestimated by the TCR breadth and depth analyses.

This clone was seen a single time. Its target antigen remains unknown. There are no base qualities to consult, and no much larger clone falls within one base. The CDR3 has 14 amino acids, counting the end cysteine and phenylalanine. The entry retains the CDR3 DNA only, 42 bases that are in frame from base 1. CDR1 and CDR2, per the germline V gene, are MDHEN and SYDVKM. After removal of 2 bases from V and 7 bases from J, the junction retains 2 bases not matched to a gene. TCRbeta CDR3 regions were sequenced with the immunoSEQ Assay. After extraction, genomic DNA underwent amplification by bias-controlled multiplex PCR, followed by high-throughput sequencing. Per the authors' processing: To quantify the absolute abundance of every unique TCRbeta CDR3 region, sequences were collapsed and filtered. T cell fraction was estimated by normalization of TCRbeta template counts to usable DNA, with usable DNA being measured through amplification of reference genes present in all nucleated cells. Repertoire TCRs were annotated as SARS-CoV-2-specific when V gene, CDR3 amino acid sequence and J gene were exactly matched to a known reactive TCR set. The reference SARS-CoV-2 TCR set came from MIRA and was filtered for enrichment in COVID-19-positive ImmuneCODE repertoires, removing public or cross-reactive TCRs. Drawing on the MIRA antigens, annotated TCRs were analysed further at the level of specific ORF or position within ORF. Breadth was defined as the number of annotated unique rearrangements divided by the total number of unique productive rearrangements, and depth was defined as the summed frequency of the annotated unique rearrangements. Group comparisons of TCR breadth used two-sided Wilcoxon rank-sum tests. This immuneACCESS table, as held by TCRdb, lists in-frame sequences with V and J called but not all clones. Of the missing ones, under half trace to an unresolved V gene in checked studies; the others have no known cause. The V and J calls and clone size were taken over from that table, and D and trimming were inferred from the DNA. This sample comprises 300,000 to 400,000 clones, 86% of them detected only once. Of the sample, about 10% is held by the ten largest clones.

Explained via the paper, the treatment or condition label denotes: some 20 received Ad26.COV2.S at low or high dose, single or two shots; roughly five received placebo; per-sample allocation not given. For vaccine and placebo recipients, the sequenced repertoires came from samples collected on day 63 after the first injection. In Cohort 1b, about two dozen adults aged 18-55 years were enrolled at a single site in Boston, USA, between 29 July and 7 August 2020. Ad26.COV2.S was a replication-incompetent adenovirus type 26 vector that expressed a prefusion-stabilized SARS-CoV-2 spike protein derived from the original Wuhan strain.

Sequenced here: peripheral blood, sampled in a trial of Ad26.COV2.S vaccine versus placebo. This TCR came from a person between 18 and 65 years old who received the Ad26.COV2.S COVID-19 vaccine or a placebo. The chain was built from TRBV28 and TRBJ2-1, with 10 bases in between that match TRBD2. CDR3 reads: CASSLSGGGNEQFF. The sequenced DNA: TGTGCCAGCAGTTTAAGCGGGGGGGGTAATGAGCAGTTCTTC.